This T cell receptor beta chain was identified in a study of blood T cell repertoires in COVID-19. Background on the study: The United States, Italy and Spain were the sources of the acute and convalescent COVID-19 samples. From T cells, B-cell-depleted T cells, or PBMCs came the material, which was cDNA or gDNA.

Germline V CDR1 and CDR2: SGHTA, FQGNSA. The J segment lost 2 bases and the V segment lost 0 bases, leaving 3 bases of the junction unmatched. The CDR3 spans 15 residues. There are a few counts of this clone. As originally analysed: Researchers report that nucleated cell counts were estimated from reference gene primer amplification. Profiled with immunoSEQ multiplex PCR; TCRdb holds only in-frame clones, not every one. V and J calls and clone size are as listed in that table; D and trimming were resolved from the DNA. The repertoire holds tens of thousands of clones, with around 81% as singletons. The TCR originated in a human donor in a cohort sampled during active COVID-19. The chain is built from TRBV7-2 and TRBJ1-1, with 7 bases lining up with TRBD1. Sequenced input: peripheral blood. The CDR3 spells CASSLAVGGNTEAFF. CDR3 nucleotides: TGTGCCAGCAGCTTAGCGGTAGGGGGCAACACTGAAGCTTTCTTT.